This section outlines one T cell receptor (beta chain) sequence together with its context. The V gene's germline CDR1 is MDHEN and CDR2 SYDVKM. The length of the CDR3 is 13 residues. V was clipped by 6 bases and J by 3 bases; unmatched bases: 2. The repertoire was sequenced with immunoSEQ multiplex PCR; TCRdb's copy has only in-frame clones and lacks some. The table lists 65,000 to 70,000 clones, 79% of them singletons. The data stem from a study of blood T cell repertoires in COVID-19. Study-wide context: Acute and convalescent COVID-19 specimens originated in the United States, Italy and Spain.

The V and J genes are TRBV28 and TRBJ2-5; TRBD1 matches at 9 bases. This sequence originates from a woman in her sixties or seventies with acute or convalescent COVID-19. The specimen was peripheral blood. This chain's CDR3 is CASRTGGEETQYF. The CDR3 DNA is TGTGCCAGCAGGACAGGGGGGGAAGAGACCCAGTACTTC.